The present TCR beta chain was sequenced within a study of cytomegalovirus exposure and HLA in healthy donors. Study-level results: Previously analyzed data showed that most TCR beta V segments were productive at a frequency of about 87% or about 30%.

Both 60 Vbeta primers and 13 Jbeta primers went into the PCR. The method was immunoSEQ multiplex PCR; TCRdb's version includes in-frame clones alone and lacks a portion of them. The table has around 190,000 clones, around 82% seen once. Germline loops: CDR1 SGHVS, CDR2 FQNEAQ. V lost 7 bases and J lost 4; bases outside the gene matches: 10. The CDR3 sequence is 15 residues long. As to this clone: What it recognizes is unknown.

The sample was PBMCs. This sequence originates from a young man in good health and CMV-seronegative. V gene TRBV7-8 combines with J gene TRBJ2-7; 10 bases match TRBD2. The CDR3 coding sequence is TGTGCCAGCACCCATATAGCGGGGGGAAATTACGAGCAGTACTTC. Its protein product is CASTHIAGGNYEQYF.